This is a list of T cell receptor beta chains from one sample in a study of OX40 agonist ivuxolimab in advanced cancers. Generated by immunoSEQ multiplex PCR, the TCRdb table keeps only in-frame clones and is missing some. Altogether 25,000 to 40,000 clones are present, less than 90% being singletons, with the ten largest covering more than 15%. The sample was CD4+ or CD8+ T cells sorted from blood, taken in a trial of the OX40 agonist ivuxolimab. The receptors shown here come from an adult with an advanced solid tumor such as melanoma, head and neck, liver or kidney cancer. CDR3s include the opening cysteine and the closing phenylalanine or tryptophan. D genes are given only for firm matches. Where a row states a size, it is once, few, many or the class of an expanded clone; other rows omit it.

D gene	J gene	clone size	V gene	CDR3 protein	CDR3 DNA
NA	TRBJ2-5	NA	TRBV21-1	CAPPPRERKTQYF	TGTGCCCCTCCCCCCAGGGAGAGGAAGACCCAGTACTTC
NA	TRBJ2-7	few	TRBV7-9	CASSLALEMNEQYF	TGTGCCAGCAGCTTAGCCCTCGAAATGAACGAGCAGTACTTC
NA	TRBJ2-7	NA	TRBV6-1	CASRWDLIYEQYF	TGTGCCAGCAGGTGGGACCTAATCTACGAGCAGTACTTC
NA	TRBJ2-1	once	TRBV14	CASSQGRPQYNEQFF	TGTGCCAGCAGCCAAGGGCGGCCCCAATACAATGAGCAGTTCTTC
NA	TRBJ1-3	NA	TRBV27	CASSVNSGNTIYF	TGTGCCAGCAGTGTCAACTCTGGAAACACCATATATTTT
TRBD2	TRBJ2-3	once	TRBV27	CASSPSTSGRGDTQYF	TGTGCCAGCAGTCCCTCGACTAGCGGGAGAGGGGATACGCAGTATTTT
NA	TRBJ1-2	NA	TRBV6-6	CASSYRQENYGYTF	TGTGCCAGCAGTTACCGACAGGAGAACTATGGCTACACCTTC
TRBD1	TRBJ2-1	few	TRBV15	CATSRGTGDYNEQFF	TGTGCCACCAGCAGAGGGACAGGAGACTACAATGAGCAGTTCTTC
NA	TRBJ2-2	NA	TRBV30	CAHVSGTSNTGELFF	TGTGCCCACGTAAGCGGGACATCGAACACCGGGGAGCTGTTTTTT
NA	TRBJ2-3	NA	TRBV5-1	CASSFFAMSTRTDTQYF	TGCGCCAGCAGCTTCTTCGCGATGTCTACCCGCACAGATACGCAGTATTTT
NA	TRBJ1-1	NA	TRBV19	CASSLQGPTEAFF	TGTGCCAGTAGTTTACAGGGACCCACTGAAGCTTTCTTT
NA	TRBJ1-6	NA	TRBV28	CASSLLGGDTNSPLHF	TGTGCCAGCAGTTTATTGGGGGGAGACACTAATTCACCCCTCCACTTT
NA	TRBJ1-6	NA	TRBV10-1	CASSEREYFHF	TGCGCCAGCAGTGAGAGGGAGTACTTCCACTTT
NA	TRBJ1-2	NA	TRBV2	CASSDEGNLDGYTF	TGTGCCAGCAGTGATGAGGGGAATTTAGATGGCTACACCTTC
TRBD1	TRBJ2-7	NA	TRBV6-5	CASSYSLRQGAYEQYF	TGTGCCAGCAGTTACTCCTTAAGACAGGGGGCCTACGAGCAGTACTTC
TRBD1	TRBJ1-3	NA	TRBV5-4	CASSWGQASSGNTIYF	TGTGCCAGCAGCTGGGGACAGGCGAGCTCTGGAAACACCATATATTTT
TRBD1	TRBJ2-5	once	TRBV7-9	CASSTYRGTETQYF	TGTGCCAGCAGCACCTACAGGGGGACAGAGACCCAGTACTTC
NA	TRBJ2-7	NA	TRBV5-5	CASSFGHLSYEQYF	TGTGCCAGCAGCTTTGGTCACTTATCCTACGAGCAGTACTTC
NA	TRBJ2-7	NA	TRBV11-1	CASSSLQGIYEQYF	TGTGCCAGCAGCTCCCTACAAGGCATCTACGAGCAGTACTTC
NA	TRBJ2-2	NA	TRBV15	CATSKSNTGELFF	TGTGCCACCAGTAAATCTAACACCGGGGAGCTGTTTTTT
NA	TRBJ1-2	NA	TRBV4-2	CASSQEPGVNYGYTF	TGTGCCAGCAGCCAAGAACCAGGGGTTAACTATGGCTACACCTTC
TRBD2	TRBJ2-1	NA	TRBV7-2	CASSLWAGEITNEQFF	TGTGCCAGCAGCTTATGGGCGGGGGAGATAACAAATGAGCAGTTCTTC
NA	TRBJ1-3	medium-sized	TRBV4-1	CASSQDQYSGNTIYF	TGCGCCAGCAGCCAAGATCAGTACTCTGGAAACACCATATATTTT
TRBD2	TRBJ2-1	NA	TRBV6-1	CASSESGLAGIEQFF	TGTGCCAGCAGTGAATCAGGGCTAGCGGGAATTGAGCAGTTCTTC
NA	TRBJ2-1	NA	TRBV5-1	CASSFGGLGNEQFF	TGCGCCAGCAGCTTCGGGGGGCTCGGTAATGAGCAGTTCTTC
NA	TRBJ2-7	NA	TRBV28	CASSLSEEYEQYF	TGTGCCAGCAGTTTATCGGAGGAATACGAGCAGTACTTC
NA	TRBJ1-1	NA	TRBV27	CASRAGLTEAFF	TGTGCCAGCAGGGCAGGGTTGACTGAAGCTTTCTTT
NA	TRBJ1-5	NA	TRBV4-1	CASSQDEGLYNQPQHF	TGCGCCAGCAGCCAAGATGAAGGGTTGTACAATCAGCCCCAGCATTTT
NA	TRBJ1-3	NA	TRBV6-6	CASGQSGNTIYF	TGTGCCAGCGGACAGTCCGGAAACACCATATATTTT
NA	TRBJ2-5	few	TRBV7-9	CASSLGSRGLGRETQYF	TGTGCCAGCAGCTTAGGCTCCCGGGGGCTAGGGCGCGAGACCCAGTACTTC
NA	TRBJ2-3	NA	TRBV5-1	CASRVATSETDTQYF	TGCGCCAGCAGAGTTGCGACATCGGAGACAGATACGCAGTATTTT
TRBD2	TRBJ2-7	medium-sized	TRBV6-1	CASSELAGVSYEQYF	TGTGCCAGCAGTGAGCTAGCGGGAGTTAGCTACGAGCAGTACTTC
TRBD2	TRBJ2-1	NA	TRBV6-1	CASSELAGAPIGEQFF	TGTGCCAGCAGTGAATTGGCGGGAGCGCCGATCGGTGAGCAGTTCTTC
TRBD2	TRBJ2-3	NA	TRBV5-8	CASPDPGTIVRDTQYF	TGTGCCTCCCCAGATCCCGGGACTATAGTACGAGATACGCAGTATTTT
NA	TRBJ1-1	NA	TRBV4-2	CASSQALSRNTEAFF	TGTGCCAGCAGCCAAGCCCTTTCACGGAACACTGAAGCTTTCTTT
NA	TRBJ2-7	NA	TRBV30	CAWSVAGAYEQYF	TGTGCCTGGAGTGTGGCAGGGGCCTACGAGCAGTACTTC
TRBD2	TRBJ2-1	NA	TRBV15	CATSRDSGGANEQFF	TGTGCCACCAGCAGAGATAGCGGGGGGGCCAATGAGCAGTTCTTC
NA	TRBJ1-2	few	TRBV27	CASRSDYGYTF	TGTGCCAGCAGATCCGACTATGGCTACACCTTC
NA	TRBJ2-3	NA	TRBV4-3	CASSQDKSTDTQYF	TGCGCCAGCAGCCAAGATAAATCCACAGATACGCAGTATTTT
NA	TRBJ2-6	NA	TRBV13	CASSLATGTFLAGANVLTF	TGTGCCAGCAGCTTAGCGACCGGGACATTTTTAGCTGGGGCCAACGTCCTGACTTTC
NA	TRBJ1-3	NA	TRBV5-3	CARSLGGKPGNTIYF	TGTGCCAGAAGCTTGGGGGGTAAACCTGGAAACACCATATATTTT
TRBD2	TRBJ2-1	NA	TRBV19	CASSAGLADYNEQFF	TGTGCCAGTAGTGCGGGACTAGCGGATTACAATGAGCAGTTCTTC
TRBD1	TRBJ2-6	NA	TRBV19	CASSIVQGAALILSGANVLTF	TGTGCCAGTAGTATAGTACAGGGGGCGGCCCTGATTCTCTCTGGGGCCAACGTCCTGACTTTC
NA	TRBJ2-5	NA	TRBV18	CASSPRPLRQETQYF	TGTGCCAGCTCACCACGGCCACTAAGGCAAGAGACCCAGTACTTC
NA	TRBJ2-3	once	TRBV5-6	CASSFGSVGADTQYF	TGTGCCAGCAGCTTTGGCTCAGTGGGGGCAGATACGCAGTATTTT
TRBD2	TRBJ2-7	once	TRBV14	CASSLLPSGSYEQYF	TGTGCCAGCAGCCTTCTTCCTAGCGGATCCTACGAGCAGTACTTC
TRBD2	TRBJ2-5	once	TRBV7-2	CASSLFAGGGETQYF	TGTGCCAGCAGCTTATTCGCGGGGGGCGGAGAGACCCAGTACTTC
NA	TRBJ1-1	NA	TRBV10-2	CASSGGHTEAFF	TGCGCCAGCAGTGGGGGGCACACTGAAGCTTTCTTT
NA	TRBJ2-1	NA	TRBV18	CASSPWAASGYNEQFF	TGTGCCAGCTCACCTTGGGCCGCGTCGGGCTACAATGAGCAGTTCTTC
NA	TRBJ2-1	once	TRBV27	CASSGTVNEQFF	TGTGCCAGCAGTGGGACCGTCAATGAGCAGTTCTTC
NA	TRBJ2-6	NA	TRBV4-1	CASGWSSGANVLTF	TGCGCCTCAGGGTGGAGCTCTGGGGCCAACGTCCTGACTTTC
TRBD1	TRBJ2-1	NA	TRBV28	CASSLAGTGGNNEQFF	TGTGCCAGCAGTTTAGCCGGGACAGGGGGGAACAATGAGCAGTTCTTC
NA	TRBJ1-2	NA	TRBV6-5	CASSYSMLDGYTF	TGTGCCAGCAGTTACTCGATGCTGGATGGCTACACCTTC
NA	TRBJ1-2	once	TRBV9	CASSVGEANYGYTF	TGTGCCAGCAGCGTAGGGGAAGCTAACTATGGCTACACCTTC
TRBD1	TRBJ1-1	NA	TRBV6-5	CASSPDRGWTEAFF	TGTGCCAGCAGCCCGGACAGGGGGTGGACTGAAGCTTTCTTT
TRBD2	TRBJ2-1	NA	TRBV2	CASGRLASTYNEQFF	TGTGCCAGCGGGCGACTAGCGTCCACCTACAATGAGCAGTTCTTC
TRBD2	TRBJ2-2	once	TRBV6-5	CASFWGGNPTGELFF	TGTGCCAGCTTCTGGGGGGGTAACCCCACCGGGGAGCTGTTTTTT
NA	TRBJ1-1	NA	TRBV29-1	CSVRLGAEEAFF	TGCAGCGTTCGATTAGGGGCAGAAGAAGCTTTCTTT
NA	TRBJ1-1	NA	TRBV7-9	CASRDDTRAEAFF	TGTGCCAGCAGGGACGATACTAGGGCTGAAGCTTTCTTT
NA	TRBJ2-7	NA	TRBV4-1	CASSQAASGTEQYF	TGCGCCAGCAGCCAAGCGGCGTCCGGAACCGAGCAGTACTTC